The 27 T cell receptor beta chains below were found in one sample sequenced in a study of cytomegalovirus exposure and HLA in healthy donors. PCR primers comprised 60 Vbeta and 13 Jbeta primers. The table came from immunoSEQ multiplex PCR; TCRdb's copy has only in-frame clones and leaves some out. The sample includes under 200,000 clones, around 80% of them seen just once. The sequenced material came from PBMCs. Source of these receptors: a woman aged 45 to 65 in good health and CMV-seropositive.

The chain carries TRBV5-1 and TRBJ1-1, with D maybe TRBD1 (5 bases). Germline loops: CDR1 SGHRS, CDR2 YFSETQ. V was cut by 3 bases and J by 4 bases, with 13 bases left in between. This CDR3 is 14 amino acids long. CDR3 residues: CASSWGPEGTEAFF. In nucleotides, the CDR3 is TGCGCCAGCAGCTGGGGACCGGAGGGCACTGAAGCTTTCTTT.

In this sample, this clone turned up a few times. This chain links TRBV5-1 with TRBJ2-5; 8 positions agree with TRBD2. From germline, CDR1 is SGHRS and CDR2 YFSETQ. The CDR3 has 15 amino acids. V lost 0 bases, J lost 2 bases, and 3 bases stayed unmatched. The CDR3 DNA sequence: TGCGCCAGCAGCTTGGATGGCGGGGGGCAAGAGACCCAGTACTTC. It specifies CASSLDGGGQETQYF.

The chain carries TRBV6-4 and TRBJ2-3, with 12 nucleotides matching TRBD1. CDR1 MRHNA and CDR2 SNTAGT come from the germline V gene. The CDR3 spans 18 residues. Losses at the gene ends were 3 bases for V and 2 bases for J; bases not matched to a gene: 9. Here the CDR3 reads CASSEYHRDRGPTDTQYF. In DNA form, the CDR3 reads TGTGCCAGCAGTGAATACCACCGGGACAGGGGGCCCACAGATACGCAGTATTTT.

This chain uses TRBV28 with TRBJ2-7; D not certain. The CDR3 runs to 12 residues. CDR1 is MDHEN and CDR2 is SYDVKM in the germline V gene. V lost 6 bases, J lost 7 bases, and 13 bases lay in between. CDR3 loop: CASRTLVQEQYF. The CDR3 DNA reads as TGTGCCAGCAGAACCCTCGTTCAGGAGCAGTACTTC.

V and J are TRBV29-1 and TRBJ1-2; 8 bases map to TRBD1. The CDR3 consists of 13 residues. Germline V gives CDR1 SQVTM, CDR2 ANQGSEA. With V trimmed by 7 bases and J by 3 bases, 7 bases remained unmatched. CDR3 sequence (DNA): TGCAGCGGTCGGACAGGGCCGGACTATGGCTACACCTTC. Translation gives CSGRTGPDYGYTF.

The V call is TRBV6-1, the J call TRBJ2-5, with D perhaps matching TRBD1 (5 bases). The J call may be incorrect, as the DNA end agrees better with TRBJ2-7. Germline CDR1 is MNHNS and CDR2 is SASEGT. The CDR3 is 13 residues long. CDR3 loop: CASSQKGVYEQYF. The CDR3 bases are TGTGCCAGCAGCCAAAAAGGGGTGTACGAGCAGTACTTC.

The V gene is TRBV7-2, the J gene TRBJ1-2; D is possibly TRBD1 (5 bases). V lost 4 bases, J lost 4 bases, and 19 bases lay in between. The CDR3 is made up of 16 amino acids. The germline CDR1 and CDR2 sequences are SGHTA and FQGNSA. CDR3 in DNA: TGTGCCAGCAGCTCTAGAAATCCAGGGTTCGGCTATGGCTACACCTTC. Translating gives CASSSRNPGFGYGYTF.

The gene calls are TRBV11-2 and TRBJ2-5; 9 positions match TRBD2. The CDR3 has 18 residues. V trimming: 3 bases; J trimming: 4 bases; junction bases outside the gene matches: 15. Germline CDR1 is SGHAT and CDR2 is FQNNGV. CDR3 residues: CASSFDGPKRGVGETQYF. Written as DNA, the CDR3 is TGTGCCAGCAGCTTTGACGGACCCAAGCGGGGGGTCGGAGAGACCCAGTACTTC.

The CDR3 DNA reads TGTGCCAGCAGTTTGTCCCTAGCGATCCCTAGCACAGATACGCAGTATTTT. It specifies CASSLSLAIPSTDTQYF. This rearrangement joins TRBV28 to TRBJ2-3; D is perhaps TRBD2 (6 bases). The length of the CDR3 is 17 residues. Trimming removed 3 bases at V and 0 bases at J, with 16 bases between. The germline CDR1 and CDR2 sequences are MDHEN and SYDVKM.

The CDR3: CAWSGPGTGSNEKLFF. CDR3 sequence (DNA): TGTGCCTGGAGTGGTCCCGGGACAGGGTCTAATGAAAAACTGTTTTTT. The rearrangement links TRBV30 to TRBJ1-4; 9 nucleotides match TRBD1. Per the germline V gene, CDR1 is GTSNPN and CDR2 is SVGIG (reference sequence). V trimming: 1 base; J trimming: 3 bases; junction bases outside the gene matches: 6. The CDR3 runs 16 residues.

The chain links TRBV19 to TRBJ1-4; 7 bases line up with TRBD1. The J segment lost 7 bases and the V segment lost 5 bases, leaving 7 bases of the junction unmatched. Germline lookup yields CDR1 LNHDA and CDR2 SQIVND (reference sequence). The CDR3 contains 14 residues. DNA of the CDR3: TGTGCCAGTAGTTCACAGGGGCGGAGTGAAAAACTGTTTTTT. Protein product: CASSSQGRSEKLFF.

This clone was seen a handful of times. The chain employs TRBV25-1 and TRBJ2-1; TRBD2 matches at 7 bases. Germline CDR1 reads MGHDK; CDR2 reads SYGVNS. J gave up 7 bases and V 2 bases, and 5 bases lay outside the gene matches. The CDR3 runs 14 residues. CDR3 nucleotide sequence: TGTGCCAGCAGTGAAGGACCCGGGGGGAATGAGCAGTTCTTC. It is translated as CASSEGPGGNEQFF. Complete variable domain (other parts from reference TRBV25-1 and TRBJ2-1): EADIYQTPRYLVIGTGKKITLECSQTMGHDKMYWYQQDPGMELHLIHYSYGVNSTEKGDLSSESTVSRIRTEHFPLTLESARPSHTSQYLCASSEGPGGNEQFFGPGTRLTVL.

This chain joins TRBV29-1 and TRBJ2-3; perhaps TRBD2 as D (5 bases). CDR1 is SQVTM and CDR2 is ANQGSEA in the germline V gene. The CDR3 covers 11 residues. Trimming took 7 bases from V and 2 from J, leaving 7 bases between them. The CDR3: CSGRDTDTQYF. CDR3 coding DNA: TGCAGCGGTCGGGACACAGATACGCAGTATTTT.

In this sample, this clone turned up a few times. The genes are TRBV6-4 and TRBJ2-7, with 7 bases that match TRBD2. V shed 11 bases and J 1 base; nucleotides not matched to a gene: 17. The CDR3 is 16 residues long. Looked up from germline, CDR1 is MRHNA and CDR2 is SNTAGT. CDR3: CAGLRTSVTASYEQYF. The CDR3 DNA sequence: TGTGCCGGTCTCCGTACTAGCGTGACTGCATCCTACGAGCAGTACTTC.

The chain joins TRBV7-3 to TRBJ2-1; weak D call: TRBD2 (6 bases). Trimming took off 2 bases at V and 6 bases at J, with 14 bases between the two ends. The CDR3 totals 15 residues. Germline values: CDR1 SGHTA, CDR2 FQGTGA. CDR3 region: CASSLLAGSFNEQFF. In DNA, the CDR3 is TGTGCCAGCAGCTTACTTGCGGGAAGTTTCAATGAGCAGTTCTTC. The whole variable domain, filled in from reference TRBV7-3 and TRBJ2-1, reads GAGVSQTPSNKVTEKGKYVELRCDPISGHTALYWYRQSLGQGPEFLIYFQGTGAADDSGLPNDRFFAVRPEGSVSTLKIQRTERGDSAVYLCASSLLAGSFNEQFFGPGTRLTVL.

V usage is TRBV19 and J usage is TRBJ2-7; D may be TRBD1 (6 bases). The CDR3 spans 14 residues. The germline CDR1 and CDR2 sequences are LNHDA and SQIVND (reference sequence). V was trimmed by 6 bases and J by 1 base, leaving 13 bases between them. The CDR3 DNA is TGTGCCAGTAGCCAGACGGACAGTTCCTACGAGCAGTACTTC. Amino acids: CASSQTDSSYEQYF.

The chain employs TRBV5-1 and TRBJ2-6, with TRBD1 as a possible D gene (6 bases). This CDR3 region has 14 residues. The germline V gene encodes CDR1 SGHRS and CDR2 YFSETQ. V dropped 5 bases and J dropped 1 base, with 7 bases sitting between them. The CDR3 loop reads CASRQGSGANVLTF. CDR3 DNA sequence: TGCGCCAGCAGACAGGGATCTGGGGCCAACGTCCTGACTTTC.

The sample holds a few counts of this clone. The chain is built from TRBV4-2 and TRBJ2-7; 8 bases are a match to TRBD1. V lost 4 bases, J lost 0 bases, and 5 bases stayed unmatched. Germline loops: CDR1 LGHNA, CDR2 YNFKEQ. The CDR3 has 15 amino acids. The CDR3 nucleotides read TGTGCCAGCAGCCCAGGGACAGGTACCTCCTACGAGCAGTACTTC. It yields the protein CASSPGTGTSYEQYF.

This sequence joins TRBV19 and TRBJ2-1; 12 bases fit TRBD2. V lost 3 bases and J lost 12; bases outside the gene matches: 18. This CDR3 region has 18 residues. Germline CDR1 LNHDA, CDR2 SQIVND (reference sequence). CDR3 bases: TGTGCCAGTAGTATTTCCCTCCCCGGGACTAGCGGGCGGGGGGGGCAGTTCTTC. This sequence encodes CASSISLPGTSGRGGQFF.

This clone has a single count. The rearrangement links TRBV19 to TRBJ1-2, with 11 bases identical to TRBD1. Looked up from germline, CDR1 is LNHDA and CDR2 is SQIVND (reference sequence). Trimming took 0 bases from V and 8 from J; bases not matched to a gene: 5. This CDR3 region has 15 residues. DNA for the CDR3: TGTGCCAGTAGTATAGATGGACAGGGGGCCGGCGGCTACACCTTC. Its protein is CASSIDGQGAGGYTF.

This chain connects TRBV9 to TRBJ2-3; 10 nucleotides line up with TRBD2. Germline V gene lookup returns CDR1 SGDLS and CDR2 YYNGEE. The CDR3 sequence is 16 residues long. The V and J ends lost 0 bases and 4 bases, in that order; junction bases with no gene match: 5. This CDR3 reads CASSVATGLAPDTQYF. CDR3 DNA sequence: TGTGCCAGCAGCGTAGCTACGGGACTAGCGCCAGATACGCAGTATTTT.

A few counts support this clone. The CDR3 DNA is TGTGCCAGCAGTCGCCTTGGACAGGGGGGATCCTGGCATCAGCCCCAGCATTTT. It yields the protein CASSRLGQGGSWHQPQHF. The chain recombines TRBV27 with TRBJ1-5; 10 positions agree with TRBD1. V gave up 5 bases and J gave up 5 bases; unmatched junction bases: 15. The CDR3 sequence is 18 residues long. CDR1 and CDR2 from the germline V gene are MNHEY and SMNVEV (reference sequence).

V is TRBV6-4 and J is TRBJ2-5; D not certain. The CDR3 sequence is 13 residues long. Germline CDR1 is MRHNA and CDR2 is SNTAGT. V was clipped by 10 bases and J by 0 bases, with 12 bases between them. The CDR3 reads CAIPWANQETQYF. DNA of the CDR3: TGTGCCATCCCTTGGGCAAACCAAGAGACCCAGTACTTC.

This clone was seen a handful of times. The V gene is TRBV28, the J gene TRBJ1-5; no firm D call. The germline gives CDR1 MDHEN, CDR2 SYDVKM. V was cut by 5 bases and J by 7 bases, with 15 bases left in between. This CDR3 spans 14 amino acids. CDR3 amino acids: CASSPTDSGQPQHF. The CDR3 DNA follows: TGTGCCAGCAGTCCGACCGACTCGGGACAGCCCCAGCATTTT.

V and J are TRBV25-1 and TRBJ1-2; TRBD1 agrees at 10 bases. Germline lookup yields CDR1 MGHDK and CDR2 SYGVNS. V lost 5 bases to trimming and J lost 0 bases; unmatched junction nucleotides: 6. This CDR3 spans 16 amino acids. CDR3 bases: TGTGCCAGCAGTACCCGGGACAGGGGTACTAACTATGGCTACACCTTC. Encoded protein: CASSTRDRGTNYGYTF.

CDR3 in amino acids: CASSQDLTDTQYF. The CDR3 DNA reads TGCGCCAGCAGCCAAGATCTTACAGATACGCAGTATTTT. This chain links TRBV4-1 with TRBJ2-3, with no clear D. The germline CDR1 and CDR2 sequences are MGHRA and YSYEKL. The CDR3 has 13 residues. Between the trimmed V and J ends, which lost 0 bases and 3 bases, there was a span of 4 bases.

Here the CDR3 DNA reads TGTGCCAGCAGCCCGGACAGGATCGGCACCGGGGAGCTGTTTTTT. Translating gives CASSPDRIGTGELFF. The V call is TRBV7-2, the J call TRBJ2-2; TRBD1 matches at 7 bases. This CDR3 has 15 residues. V was pared by 5 bases and J by 4 bases, with 7 bases of the junction left unmatched. The V gene's germline CDR1 is SGHTA and CDR2 FQGNSA.